The present TCR beta chain was sequenced within a study of early T cells in non-severe SARS-CoV-2 infection. Turning to the study itself: Unpaired chains resulted from sequencing bulk RNA of unsorted whole blood.

A remark on this clonotype: Its antigen remains unknown.

Overall study findings and caveats: Clonotype matching in VDJdb favored anti-spike CD8 responses and did not capture private and CD4 specificities.

Unique molecular identifiers were affixed to single, distinct cDNA molecules. In TCRdb, the 5' RACE reads were re-called with MiXCR into one record per CDR3 protein. The sample has tens of thousands of distinct CDR3 sequences; around 12% are singletons. V gave up 4 bases and J gave up 4 bases; unmatched junction bases: 8. This CDR3 has 15 residues. CDR1 is SGHAT, CDR2 FQNNGV, per germline. This chain connects TRBV11-2 to TRBJ2-7; 9 bases fit TRBD2. The source is an adult who was a healthcare worker with PCR-confirmed SARS-CoV-2 infection or an uninfected control (not recorded which). The source was whole blood, collected at baseline. CDR3 sequence: CASSYGLSGGYEQYF. The CDR3 DNA is TGTGCCAGCAGCTATGGATTGAGCGGGGGGTACGAGCAGTACTTC.